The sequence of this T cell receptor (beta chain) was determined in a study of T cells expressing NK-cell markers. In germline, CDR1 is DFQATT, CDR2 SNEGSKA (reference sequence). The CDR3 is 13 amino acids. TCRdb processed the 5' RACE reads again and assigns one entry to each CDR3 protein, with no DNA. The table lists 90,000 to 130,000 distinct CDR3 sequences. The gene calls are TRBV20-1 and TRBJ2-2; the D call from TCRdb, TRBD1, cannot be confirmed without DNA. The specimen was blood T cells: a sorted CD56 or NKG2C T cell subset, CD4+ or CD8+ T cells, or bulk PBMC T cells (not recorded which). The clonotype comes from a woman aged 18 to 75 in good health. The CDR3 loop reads CSAPGTVNGELFF.